The rows below give T cell receptor beta chains drawn from one sample of a study of blood T cells in healthy people across ages. In TCRdb, the 5' RACE reads were re-called with MiXCR into one record per CDR3 protein. The table lists around 500,000 distinct CDR3 sequences, roughly a quarter of them singletons. This sample was also put to use in a study of T cells of mothers and their children.

Specimen: blood. The receptors stem from a boy aged 2-9 years in good health. Each CDR3 is given with its conserved first and last residue. Fields, in order: V gene, J gene, clone size, D gene, CDR3 DNA, CDR3 protein. A D gene is named only where the DNA matches it firmly. Clone sizes are given selectively: once, few, many, or a class where the clone is expanded.

v_call: TRBV5-8
j_call: TRBJ2-5
clone_size: -
d_call: -
cdr3_nt: TGTGCCAGCAGCTTGATGGCGGCGGCGTGGCTAGAGACCCAGTACTTC
cdr3_aa: CASSLMAAAWLETQYF

v_call: TRBV9
j_call: TRBJ2-7
clone_size: -
d_call: -
cdr3_nt: TGTGCCAGCAGCGTAGCTGGGGGGCCTTCAACCTACGAGCAGTACTTC
cdr3_aa: CASSVAGGPSTYEQYF

v_call: TRBV4-1
j_call: TRBJ1-1
clone_size: -
d_call: -
cdr3_nt: TGCGCCAGCAGCCAAGAGTGGGGCACTGAAGCTTTCTTT
cdr3_aa: CASSQEWGTEAFF

v_call: TRBV7-9
j_call: TRBJ1-4
clone_size: -
d_call: -
cdr3_nt: TGTGCCAGCAGCGCTAGCTGGGGGGATAATGAAAAACTGTTTTTT
cdr3_aa: CASSASWGDNEKLFF

v_call: TRBV12-5
j_call: TRBJ2-4
clone_size: -
d_call: TRBD1
cdr3_nt: TGTGCTAGTGGTTTAGGACAGGGGGCTGGCATTCAGTACTTC
cdr3_aa: CASGLGQGAGIQYF

v_call: TRBV10-3
j_call: TRBJ2-7
clone_size: -
d_call: -
cdr3_nt: TGTGCCGTGCTCGACCCTGGCCTGTACGAGCAGTACTTC
cdr3_aa: CAVLDPGLYEQYF

v_call: TRBV5-1
j_call: TRBJ2-5
clone_size: few
d_call: -
cdr3_nt: TGCGCCAGCAGCTTGCCGACCGGTCAAGAGACCCAGTACTTC
cdr3_aa: CASSLPTGQETQYF

v_call: TRBV7-2
j_call: TRBJ2-6
clone_size: few
d_call: -
cdr3_nt: TGTGCCAGCAGCTTAGTTTGGTCGGGGGCTGGGGCCAACGTCCTGACTTTC
cdr3_aa: CASSLVWSGAGANVLTF

v_call: TRBV20-1
j_call: TRBJ2-7
clone_size: -
d_call: -
cdr3_nt: TGCAGTGCTAGCGGTGACAGGCTTAACGAGCAGTACTTC
cdr3_aa: CSASGDRLNEQYF

v_call: TRBV6-5
j_call: TRBJ2-5
clone_size: -
d_call: -
cdr3_nt: TGTGCCAGCAGTTACCAGCCAGCGGGCCAAGAGACCCAGTACTTC
cdr3_aa: CASSYQPAGQETQYF

v_call: TRBV12-3/TRBV12-4
j_call: TRBJ1-1
clone_size: few
d_call: -
cdr3_nt: TGTGCCAGCAGCCCTTCACCGAACACTGAAGCTTTCTTT
cdr3_aa: CASSPSPNTEAFF

v_call: TRBV5-1
j_call: TRBJ1-2
clone_size: -
d_call: -
cdr3_nt: TGCGCCAGCAGCCTGCCTAGGAAAGGCTACACCTTC
cdr3_aa: CASSLPRKGYTF

v_call: TRBV9
j_call: TRBJ2-1
clone_size: -
d_call: TRBD2
cdr3_nt: TGTGCCAGCAGCGTAGTCCCTGCGGGAGCCTACAATGAGCAGTTCTTC
cdr3_aa: CASSVVPAGAYNEQFF

v_call: TRBV10-3
j_call: TRBJ1-2
clone_size: -
d_call: -
cdr3_nt: TGTGCCACAGAAGGGAACCCTTCGGGCTACACCTTC
cdr3_aa: CATEGNPSGYTF

v_call: TRBV2
j_call: TRBJ2-2
clone_size: few
d_call: -
cdr3_nt: TGTGCCAGCGGTGGGGGGTACGACACCGGGGAGCTGTTTTTT
cdr3_aa: CASGGGYDTGELFF

v_call: TRBV10-3
j_call: TRBJ2-2
clone_size: -
d_call: TRBD2
cdr3_nt: TGTGCCATCAGTGAGTCAGGACTAGCGGGGGCACACACCGGGGAGCTGTTTTTT
cdr3_aa: CAISESGLAGAHTGELFF

v_call: TRBV5-1
j_call: TRBJ2-1
clone_size: -
d_call: -
cdr3_nt: TGCGCCAGCAGCTTGGTGGCGGTCCGCGGGGATAATGAGCAGTTCTTC
cdr3_aa: CASSLVAVRGDNEQFF

v_call: TRBV7-2
j_call: TRBJ2-1
clone_size: few
d_call: TRBD2
cdr3_nt: TGTGCCAGCAGCGACTCAACTAGCGGATTATACAATGAGCAGTTCTTC
cdr3_aa: CASSDSTSGLYNEQFF

v_call: TRBV30
j_call: TRBJ2-2
clone_size: few
d_call: TRBD2
cdr3_nt: TGTGCCTGGACCGTAGGCGGGAGGGTCGAGACCGGGGAGCTGTTTTTT
cdr3_aa: CAWTVGGRVETGELFF

v_call: TRBV10-3
j_call: TRBJ1-2
clone_size: few
d_call: -
cdr3_nt: TGTGCCATCAGTGATTTGAGCGGACCGCAGAACTATGGCTACACCTTC
cdr3_aa: CAISDLSGPQNYGYTF

v_call: TRBV27
j_call: TRBJ1-1
clone_size: many
d_call: -
cdr3_nt: TGTGCCAGCAGCTTGTACGGGAACACTGAAGCTTTCTTT
cdr3_aa: CASSLYGNTEAFF

v_call: TRBV6-6
j_call: TRBJ1-4
clone_size: -
d_call: TRBD1
cdr3_nt: TGTGCCAGCAGCAGGGGGACAGCCACTCAGGCAGGTCGGGAAAAACTGTTTTTT
cdr3_aa: CASSRGTATQAGREKLFF

v_call: TRBV7-2
j_call: TRBJ2-5
clone_size: many
d_call: -
cdr3_nt: TGTGCCAGCAGCTTAGGGAGGGCCCAAGAGACCCAGTACTTC
cdr3_aa: CASSLGRAQETQYF

v_call: TRBV13
j_call: TRBJ2-5
clone_size: -
d_call: TRBD2
cdr3_nt: TGTGCCAGCAGCTCATATAGCGGGGGAGGCCAAGAGACCCAGTACTTC
cdr3_aa: CASSSYSGGGQETQYF

v_call: TRBV5-1
j_call: TRBJ2-1
clone_size: -
d_call: TRBD2
cdr3_nt: TGCGCCAGCAGAAGAGGACTAGCGGGAGTCAATGAGCAGTTCTTC
cdr3_aa: CASRRGLAGVNEQFF

v_call: TRBV29-1
j_call: TRBJ2-1
clone_size: -
d_call: -
cdr3_nt: TGCAGCGCCGAGGGGGGAAGTGAGCAGTTCTTC
cdr3_aa: CSAEGGSEQFF

v_call: TRBV7-2
j_call: TRBJ2-3
clone_size: -
d_call: TRBD2
cdr3_nt: TGTGCCAGCAGCTTAGAGATCGGACTAGCCTTGTCCGGCACAGATACGCAGTATTTT
cdr3_aa: CASSLEIGLALSGTDTQYF

v_call: TRBV10-3
j_call: TRBJ2-6
clone_size: many
d_call: -
cdr3_nt: TGTGCCATCAGTGAATGGGCCGTAGATGGGGCCAACGTCCTGACTTTC
cdr3_aa: CAISEWAVDGANVLTF

v_call: TRBV7-9
j_call: TRBJ2-5
clone_size: few
d_call: TRBD1
cdr3_nt: TGTGCCAGCAGGGACAGGGCTTTCGAGACCCAGTACTTC
cdr3_aa: CASRDRAFETQYF

v_call: TRBV10-3
j_call: TRBJ1-1
clone_size: -
d_call: -
cdr3_nt: TGTGCCTCCAAGCCCGACAGGACCAACACTGAAGCTTTCTTT
cdr3_aa: CASKPDRTNTEAFF

v_call: TRBV7-8
j_call: TRBJ2-7
clone_size: -
d_call: TRBD1
cdr3_nt: TGTGCCAGCAGCTACCTAGGGACAGGGGTCTCCGAGCAGTACTTC
cdr3_aa: CASSYLGTGVSEQYF

v_call: TRBV29-1
j_call: TRBJ2-5
clone_size: -
d_call: -
cdr3_nt: TGCAGCGTTGAAGGGACGCTAGTTGCTTTTGGGACGGAGACCCAGTACTTC
cdr3_aa: CSVEGTLVAFGTETQYF

v_call: TRBV6-1
j_call: TRBJ2-7
clone_size: few
d_call: TRBD1
cdr3_nt: TGTGCCAGCAGGGAACAGGGGGCGGATGAGCAGTACTTC
cdr3_aa: CASREQGADEQYF

v_call: TRBV20-1
j_call: TRBJ2-2
clone_size: few
d_call: -
cdr3_nt: TGCAGTGCCAAGGGGTTGGGGTTGGTAACCGGGGAGCTGTTTTTT
cdr3_aa: CSAKGLGLVTGELFF

v_call: TRBV20-1
j_call: TRBJ1-3
clone_size: few
d_call: -
cdr3_nt: TGCAGTGCTAGAGATGGCGGGGGGGCGACTGGAAACACCATATATTTT
cdr3_aa: CSARDGGGATGNTIYF

v_call: TRBV29-1
j_call: TRBJ2-5
clone_size: once
d_call: TRBD1
cdr3_nt: TGCAGCTTCTGGACAGGGTCAGGGGAGACCCAGTACTTC
cdr3_aa: CSFWTGSGETQYF

v_call: TRBV3-1
j_call: TRBJ2-5
clone_size: few
d_call: -
cdr3_nt: TGTGCCAGCAGCCAAGATCACGTCCCGGAGACCCAGTACTTC
cdr3_aa: CASSQDHVPETQYF

v_call: TRBV5-1
j_call: TRBJ1-3
clone_size: -
d_call: -
cdr3_nt: TGCGCCAGCAGCCCCGCCGGGGGCTCTGGAAACACCATATATTTT
cdr3_aa: CASSPAGGSGNTIYF

v_call: TRBV6-1
j_call: TRBJ2-5
clone_size: few
d_call: -
cdr3_nt: TGTGCCAGCAGTGGGAAAGAGACCCAGTACTTC
cdr3_aa: CASSGKETQYF

v_call: TRBV9
j_call: TRBJ2-2
clone_size: -
d_call: TRBD2
cdr3_nt: TGTGCCAGCAGCGTAGGAGGTAGCGGGGCGTACACCGGGGAGCTGTTTTTT
cdr3_aa: CASSVGGSGAYTGELFF

v_call: TRBV7-2
j_call: TRBJ2-7
clone_size: -
d_call: TRBD1
cdr3_nt: TGTGCCAGCAGCTTAGCTGGTACAGGGGGCATGTACGAGCAGTACTTC
cdr3_aa: CASSLAGTGGMYEQYF